Listed below are T cell receptor beta chains from one sample, sequenced in a study of blood T cell repertoires in COVID-19. Assay: immunoSEQ multiplex PCR; the TCRdb copy retains only in-frame clones and omits some. The sample carries over 350,000 clones, approximately 89% recorded once. The specimen was PBMCs or T cells enriched from blood (not recorded which). Receptors originate from a woman aged 40 to 50 who had been exposed to COVID-19. Both conserved end residues are part of each CDR3.

v_call,cdr3_aa
TRBV30,CAWSGAPGRRNEKLFF
TRBV27,CASSFGSNYGYTF
TRBV6-6,CASSYFAGGLTGELFF
TRBV24-1,CATSDSARLAGSETQYF
TRBV11-3,CASSLETDTEAFF
TRBV9,CASSVGDRAPGYTF
TRBV4-1,CASSQDSRPTAYGYTF
TRBV5-1,CASSSGTGTGWGEQYF
TRBV7-8,CASGGRAIFEQYF
TRBV2,CASDRGGTEAFF
TRBV5-4,CASSLGQGAYGYTF
TRBV18,CASSPTADRVAEAFF
TRBV27,CASSLTVTYEQYF
TRBV6-5,CASSYAAGFYGYTF
TRBV5-1,CASSLGQGIFFGGYTF
TRBV18,CASSPPGQTNSPLHF
TRBV5-1,CASSLEGIGEAFF
TRBV23-1,CASSQSYRGWYGYTF
TRBV25-1,CASSEGGGRETQYF
TRBV5-3,CARSLAPSRGNTIYF
TRBV7-2,CASSRDSSRGYTF
TRBV7-2,CASLLFRGGTEAFF
TRBV12-3/TRBV12-4,CASSLASSGGAYF
TRBV7-9,CASSVPLSYEQYF
TRBV7-8,CASGNPSSGAYEQYF
TRBV4-3,CASSQDQADTGELFF
TRBV20-1,CSASVRTEAFF
TRBV5-3,CARSLVLAGDLPYEQYF
TRBV6-5,CASSSGQGSNEQFF
TRBV29-1,CSVDPDTYYGYTF
TRBV2,CASRDNSNGYTF
TRBV7-2,CASSPAGVRETQYF
TRBV7-3,CASKARGDNEQFF
TRBV11-2,CASSLVDRAVGGYTF
TRBV7-8,CASSVTLNTEAFF
TRBV3-1/TRBV3-2,CASSRSSWRGGGLSSYNEQFF
TRBV5-1,CASSQPSGGAYEQYF
TRBV19,CASRRREGRSYEQYF
TRBV15,CATSRNRVRLSGANVLTF
TRBV7-9,CASSSDRDNSPLHF
TRBV5-4,CASSLAGVTNYGYTF
TRBV27,CASSRRGLTEAFF
TRBV18,CASSPREERGYTF
TRBV9,CASSSGTSGSSSVAGANVLTF
TRBV9,CASSAGPGGGNQPQHF
TRBV12-3/TRBV12-4,CASSSQGFQPQHF
TRBV10-1,CASPDGGEGSYEQYF